This T cell receptor (beta chain) was retrieved from a study of molecular identifiers for immune sequencing clone quantification. From germline, CDR1 is KGHDR and CDR2 SFDVKD. The CDR3 totals 13 residues. TCRdb redid the calling of the PCR reads with MiXCR, one entry per CDR3 protein. The table includes more than 450,000 distinct CDR3 sequences, roughly 24% detected once. In the case of this clonotype: Mismatch with germline at one junction end may stem from a read error.

The sample taken for sequencing was naive CD8+ T cells from blood, with Jurkat cell RNA spiked in. The subset was: FACS-sorted CD8+CD4-CCR7+CD45RA+ naive T cells. The V and J genes are TRBV24-1 and TRBJ2-5; D gene ambiguous. This receptor was taken from a human donor in good health. Some libraries in this study had Jurkat cell RNA spiked in. DNA for the CDR3: TGTGCCGCCAGTGATTTGCCCGAAGGGACCCAGTACTTC. It translates to CAASDLPEGTQYF.